One sample yielded the 16 T cell receptor beta chains listed below, sequenced in a study of CD8+ T cells in alopecia areata. TCR sequencing used cDNA made by reverse transcription of extracted RNA. Clones were sequenced by immunoSEQ multiplex PCR, and TCRdb holds only the in-frame ones, with some missing. Of about 100,000 clones listed, 84% are singletons. Treatment indicated: oral pan-JAK inhibitor, 5-10 mg twice daily. Sequenced here: CD8+ T cells sorted from blood, sampled at week 24, from a patient treated with tofacitinib. These receptors came from a human donor with alopecia areata.

This chain uses TRBV7-6 with TRBJ1-1; D gene unclear. The CDR3 is made up of 12 amino acids. Germline CDR1 is SGHVS and CDR2 is FNYEAQ. Between the trimmed V and J ends, which lost 5 bases and 1 base, there was a span of 5 bases. The DNA of the CDR3 is TGTGCCAGCAGCCGCGCGAACACTGAAGCTTTCTTT. This sequence encodes CASSRANTEAFF.

The chain joins TRBV27 to TRBJ2-7, with D possibly being TRBD1 (7 bases). The germline V and J ends were trimmed by 6 bases and 0 bases, with 18 bases remaining between them. Per germline, CDR1 MNHEY and CDR2 SMNVEV (reference sequence). The CDR3 length is 16 residues. CDR3 sequence: CASRRDSLGGSYEQYF. The CDR3 DNA is TGTGCCAGCAGAAGGGACAGCTTGGGGGGCTCCTACGAGCAGTACTTC.

This rearrangement joins TRBV9 to TRBJ2-1; D is unclear. Trimming removed 4 bases at V and 0 bases at J, with 11 bases between. Germline V lookup: CDR1 SGDLS, CDR2 YYNGEE. The CDR3 has 15 residues. The CDR3 is CASSLFEDSYNEQFF. In nucleotides, the CDR3 is TGTGCCAGCAGCTTGTTCGAGGACTCCTACAATGAGCAGTTCTTC.

The rearrangement uses TRBV27 and TRBJ2-7; D is tentatively TRBD1 or TRBD2 (5 bases each). The germline V gene encodes CDR1 MNHEY and CDR2 SMNVEV (reference sequence). The CDR3 sequence is 15 residues long. V was shortened by 0 bases and J by 1 base, with 10 bases between the two germline ends. The CDR3 DNA sequence: TGTGCCAGCAGTTTATCCGGGACGGTTTCCTACGAGCAGTACTTC. Protein sequence: CASSLSGTVSYEQYF.

The chain recombines TRBV5-1 with TRBJ2-1; D remains unclear. CDR1 and CDR2 from the germline V gene are SGHRS and YFSETQ. The CDR3 runs to 16 residues. Trimming left V 6 bases short and J 4 bases short, with 20 bases between. The CDR3 sequence is CASNELAEKLYNEQFF. The CDR3 DNA reads as TGCGCCAGCAACGAACTTGCGGAGAAGCTTTACAATGAGCAGTTCTTC.

The chain couples TRBV6-5 to TRBJ2-3, with no clear D. Germline V gene sequence: CDR1 MNHEY, CDR2 SVGAGI. Trimming shortened V by 7 bases and J by 2 bases, and 13 bases separated the two germline ends. The CDR3 has 14 residues. CDR3 sequence (DNA): TGTGCCAGCACCGAGAAGAACCCCACAGATACGCAGTATTTT. The encoded protein is CASTEKNPTDTQYF.

This clone was seen more than once but under ten times. The chain couples TRBV5-6 to TRBJ2-1; D gene unclear. The length of the CDR3 is 11 residues. The V and J ends lost 0 bases and 6 bases respectively, with 1 base between them. Germline assignment: CDR1 SGHDT and CDR2 YYEEEE. Here the CDR3 DNA reads TGTGCCAGCAGCTTGGCCAATGAGCAGTTCTTC. Translation gives CASSLANEQFF.

V usage is TRBV6-1 and J usage is TRBJ2-5; possibly TRBD1 or TRBD2 for D (5 bases each). Germline V gene sequence: CDR1 MNHNS, CDR2 SASEGT. V lost 3 bases and J 1 base, leaving 15 bases between the germline ends. The CDR3 spans 16 residues. Here the CDR3 DNA reads TGTGCCAGCAGTGAGGTGATCGGGGCCTCCCAAGAGACCCAGTACTTC. It is translated as CASSEVIGASQETQYF.

The genes are TRBV5-1 and TRBJ2-1, with D possibly matching TRBD1 (6 bases). The CDR3 length is 14 residues. Trimming took 0 bases from V and 7 from J, leaving 11 bases between them. Germline V gene sequence: CDR1 SGHRS, CDR2 YFSETQ. Here the CDR3 reads CASSLGGLDNEQFF. The CDR3 nucleotides read TGCGCCAGCAGCTTGGGGGGGCTAGATAATGAGCAGTTCTTC.

This clone was counted a few times. The chain links TRBV5-4 to TRBJ2-5; D unclear. This CDR3 comprises 14 residues. Looked up from germline, CDR1 is SGHNT and CDR2 is YYREEE (reference sequence). V lost 6 bases and J lost 3, with 15 bases in between. CDR3 in amino acids: CASNQAWDKETQYF. CDR3 DNA: TGTGCCAGCAACCAAGCTTGGGATAAAGAGACCCAGTACTTC.

The rearrangement links TRBV7-9 to TRBJ1-5; possible D gene TRBD1, 5 bases. CDR1 is SEHNR and CDR2 is FQNEAQ in the germline V gene (reference sequence). Trimming pared 6 bases from V and 10 bases from J, leaving 19 bases between. The CDR3 loop spans 14 amino acids. The CDR3 protein is CASSRDSPLGPQHF. The CDR3 DNA is TGTGCCAGCAGTCGAGACAGTCCCCTCGGACCCCAGCATTTT.

This clone showed up just a few times. This chain connects TRBV18 to TRBJ2-1; TRBD2 matches 11 bases. Germline values: CDR1 KGHSH, CDR2 LQKENI. CDR3 length: 14 amino acids. V gave up 3 bases and J gave up 8 bases; unmatched junction bases: 3. CDR3 sequence: CASSPSGGADEQFF. In nucleotides, the CDR3 is TGTGCCAGCTCACCTAGCGGGGGGGCCGATGAGCAGTTCTTC.

V is TRBV4-1 and J is TRBJ2-5, with TRBD1 matching 7 bases. V was pared by 1 base and J by 5 bases, with 4 bases of the junction left unmatched. Germline V lookup: CDR1 MGHRA, CDR2 YSYEKL. The CDR3 loop spans 14 amino acids. The CDR3 DNA follows: TGCGCCAGCAGCCAAGGACAGGGATGGGAGACCCAGTACTTC. It translates to CASSQGQGWETQYF.

This chain connects TRBV6-1 to TRBJ2-5; no definite D call. Germline lookup yields CDR1 MNHNS and CDR2 SASEGT. The CDR3 sequence is 15 residues long. Trimming shortened V by 3 bases and J by 8 bases, and 19 bases separated the two germline ends. The CDR3 nucleotides are TGTGCCAGCAGTGAGTTGGTGGGCCCATCTAGAACCCAGTACTTC. Amino acid sequence: CASSELVGPSRTQYF.

V and J are TRBV29-1 and TRBJ1-5; 9 positions match TRBD1. Germline V gene data show CDR1 as SQVTM and CDR2 as ANQGSEA. After removal of 0 bases from V and 5 bases from J, the junction contained 11 bases not matched to a gene. This CDR3 is 17 amino acids long. The CDR3 nucleotides read TGCAGCGTTGAAGATCAACTTCGGGACAGGGAGGATCAGCCCCAGCATTTT. This gives the protein CSVEDQLRDREDQPQHF.

The chain uses TRBV7-9 and TRBJ2-1; D possibly corresponds to TRBD1 (6 bases). Per germline, CDR1 SEHNR and CDR2 FQNEAQ (reference sequence). V was trimmed by 5 bases and J by 8 bases, leaving 10 bases between them. The CDR3 covers 12 residues. The CDR3 is CASSVPGDEQFF. The CDR3, as DNA: TGTGCCAGCAGCGTCCCAGGGGATGAGCAGTTCTTC.